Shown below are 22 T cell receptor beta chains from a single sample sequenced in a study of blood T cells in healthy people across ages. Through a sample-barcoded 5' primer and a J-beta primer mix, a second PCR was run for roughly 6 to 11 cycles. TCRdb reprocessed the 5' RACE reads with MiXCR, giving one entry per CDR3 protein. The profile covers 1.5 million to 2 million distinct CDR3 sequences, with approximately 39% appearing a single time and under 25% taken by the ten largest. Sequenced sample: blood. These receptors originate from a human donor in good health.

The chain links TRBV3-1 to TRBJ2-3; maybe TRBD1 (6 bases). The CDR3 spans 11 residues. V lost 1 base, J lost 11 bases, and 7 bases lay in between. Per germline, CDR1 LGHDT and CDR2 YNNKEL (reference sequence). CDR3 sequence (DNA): TGTGCCAGCAGCCAAGTGGACAGGCAGTATTTT. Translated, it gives CASSQVDRQYF.

This CDR3 is CAISDPGTSGGAFRANVLTF. DNA of the CDR3: TGTGCCATCAGTGATCCCGGGACTAGCGGGGGGGCCTTTAGGGCCAACGTCCTGACTTTC. The rearrangement joins TRBV10-3 to TRBJ2-6; TRBD2 matches at 16 bases. The CDR3 covers 20 residues. In germline, CDR1 is ENHRY, CDR2 SYGVKD. The V gene end was trimmed by 3 bases and the J gene end by 5 bases; junction bases not matched to a gene: 10.

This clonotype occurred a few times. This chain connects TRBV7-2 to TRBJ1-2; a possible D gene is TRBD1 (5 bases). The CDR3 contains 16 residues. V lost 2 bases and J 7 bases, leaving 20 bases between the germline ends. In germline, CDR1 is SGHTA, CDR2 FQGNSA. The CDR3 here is CASSLRLVGGKVGYTF. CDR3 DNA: TGTGCCAGCAGCTTACGACTAGTGGGGGGGAAGGTTGGCTACACCTTC. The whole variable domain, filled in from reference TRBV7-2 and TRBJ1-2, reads GAGVSQSPSNKVTEKGKDVELRCDPISGHTALYWYRQSLGQGLEFLIYFQGNSAPDKSGLPSDRFSAERTGGSVSTLTIQRTQQEDSAVYLCASSLRLVGGKVGYTFGSGTRLTVV.

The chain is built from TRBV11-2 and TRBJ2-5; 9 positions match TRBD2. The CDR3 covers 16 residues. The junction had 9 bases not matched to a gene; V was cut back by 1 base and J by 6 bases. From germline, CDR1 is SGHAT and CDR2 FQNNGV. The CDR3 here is CASSLGAGGPWKTQYF. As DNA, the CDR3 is TGTGCCAGCAGCTTAGGTGCGGGGGGGCCATGGAAGACCCAGTACTTC.

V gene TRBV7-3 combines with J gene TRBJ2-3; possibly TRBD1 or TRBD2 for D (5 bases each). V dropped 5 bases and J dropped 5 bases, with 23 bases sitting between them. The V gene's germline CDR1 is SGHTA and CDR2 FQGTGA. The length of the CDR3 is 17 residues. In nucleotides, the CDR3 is TGTGCCAGCAGCCCAACGGTCGGCAGGGAGTTTGGAGATACGCAGTATTTT. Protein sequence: CASSPTVGREFGDTQYF.

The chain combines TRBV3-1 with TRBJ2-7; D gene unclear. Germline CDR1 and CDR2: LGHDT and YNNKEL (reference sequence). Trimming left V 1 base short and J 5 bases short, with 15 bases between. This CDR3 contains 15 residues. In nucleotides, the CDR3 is TGTGCCAGCAGCCAAGCCCTTCAGGATTTTCACGAGCAGTACTTC. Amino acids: CASSQALQDFHEQYF.

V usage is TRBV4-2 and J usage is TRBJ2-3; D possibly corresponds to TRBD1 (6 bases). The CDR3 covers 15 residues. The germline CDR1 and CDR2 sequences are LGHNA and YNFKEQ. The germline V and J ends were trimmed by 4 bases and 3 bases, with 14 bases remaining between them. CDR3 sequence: CASSPGQLRTDTQYF. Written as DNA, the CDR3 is TGTGCCAGCAGCCCGGGACAACTTAGGACAGATACGCAGTATTTT.

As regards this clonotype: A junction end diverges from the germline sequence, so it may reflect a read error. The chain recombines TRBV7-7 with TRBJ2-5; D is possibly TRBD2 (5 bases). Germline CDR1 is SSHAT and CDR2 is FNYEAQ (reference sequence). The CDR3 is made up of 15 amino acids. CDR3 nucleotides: TGTGCTAGCAGCTTTGCGTCCCGGTCGGGGGAGACCCAGTACTTC. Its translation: CASSFASRSGETQYF.

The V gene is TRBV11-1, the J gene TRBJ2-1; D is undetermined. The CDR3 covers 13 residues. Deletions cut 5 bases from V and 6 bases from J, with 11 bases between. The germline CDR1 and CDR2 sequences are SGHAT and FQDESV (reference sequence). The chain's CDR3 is CASSEDVVNEQFF. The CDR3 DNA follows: TGTGCCAGCAGCGAGGATGTTGTCAATGAGCAGTTCTTC.

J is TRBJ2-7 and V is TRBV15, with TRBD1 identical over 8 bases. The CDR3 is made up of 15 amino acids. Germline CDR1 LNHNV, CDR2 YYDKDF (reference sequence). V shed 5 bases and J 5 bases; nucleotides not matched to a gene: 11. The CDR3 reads CATSGLDRVVHEQYF. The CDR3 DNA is TGTGCCACCAGCGGATTGGACAGGGTGGTCCACGAGCAGTACTTC.

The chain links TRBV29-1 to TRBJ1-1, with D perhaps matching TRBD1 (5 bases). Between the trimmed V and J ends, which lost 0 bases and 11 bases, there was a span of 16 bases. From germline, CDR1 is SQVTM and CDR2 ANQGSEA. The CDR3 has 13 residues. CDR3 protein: CSVEDWGPEGAFF. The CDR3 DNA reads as TGCAGCGTTGAAGACTGGGGCCCCGAGGGGGCTTTCTTT. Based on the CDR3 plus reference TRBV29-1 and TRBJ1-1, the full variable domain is SAVISQKPSRDICQRGTSLTIQCQVDSQVTMMFWYRQQPGQSLTLIATANQGSEATYESGFVIDKFPISRPNLTFSTLTVSNMSPEDSSIYLCSVEDWGPEGAFFGQGTRLTVV.

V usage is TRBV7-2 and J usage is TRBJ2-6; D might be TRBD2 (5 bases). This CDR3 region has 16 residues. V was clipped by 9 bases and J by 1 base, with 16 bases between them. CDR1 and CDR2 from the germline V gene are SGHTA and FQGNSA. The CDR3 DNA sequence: TGTGCCAGTACTAGGGTAGCCGGGTCTGGGGCCAACGTCCTGACTTTC. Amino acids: CASTRVAGSGANVLTF.

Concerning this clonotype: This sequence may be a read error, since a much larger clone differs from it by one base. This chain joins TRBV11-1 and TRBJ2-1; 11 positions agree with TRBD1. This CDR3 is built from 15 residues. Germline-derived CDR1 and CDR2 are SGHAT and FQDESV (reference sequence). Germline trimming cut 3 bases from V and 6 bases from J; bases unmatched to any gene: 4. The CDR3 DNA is TGTGCCAGCAGCTTGAAGGGGACAGGGGGCAATGAGCAGTTCTTC. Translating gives CASSLKGTGGNEQFF.

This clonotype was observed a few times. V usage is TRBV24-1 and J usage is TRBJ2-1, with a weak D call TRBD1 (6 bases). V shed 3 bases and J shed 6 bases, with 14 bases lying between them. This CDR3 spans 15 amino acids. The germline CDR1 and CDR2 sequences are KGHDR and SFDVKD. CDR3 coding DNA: TGTGCCACCAGTGATCCCGTGGACAGCGTCAATGAGCAGTTCTTC. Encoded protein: CATSDPVDSVNEQFF.

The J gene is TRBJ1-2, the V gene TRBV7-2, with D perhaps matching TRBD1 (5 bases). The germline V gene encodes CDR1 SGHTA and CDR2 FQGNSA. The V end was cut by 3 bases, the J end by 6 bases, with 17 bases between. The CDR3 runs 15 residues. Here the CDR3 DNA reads TGTGCCAGCAGCTTCTACGCCGGGGCCGATGATGGCTACACCTTC. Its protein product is CASSFYAGADDGYTF.

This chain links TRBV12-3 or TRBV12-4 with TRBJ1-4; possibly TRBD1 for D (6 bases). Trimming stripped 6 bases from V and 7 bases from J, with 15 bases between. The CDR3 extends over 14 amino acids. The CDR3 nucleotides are TGTGCCAGCAGCCCAGGGGTCATGAGTGAAAAACTGTTTTTT. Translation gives CASSPGVMSEKLFF.

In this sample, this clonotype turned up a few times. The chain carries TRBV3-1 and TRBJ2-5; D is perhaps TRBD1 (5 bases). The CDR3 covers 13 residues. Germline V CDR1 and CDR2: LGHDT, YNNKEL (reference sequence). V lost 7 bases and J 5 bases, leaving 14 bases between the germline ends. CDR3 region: CASKLRGEETQYF. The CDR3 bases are TGTGCCAGCAAGTTAAGGGGCGAGGAGACCCAGTACTTC.

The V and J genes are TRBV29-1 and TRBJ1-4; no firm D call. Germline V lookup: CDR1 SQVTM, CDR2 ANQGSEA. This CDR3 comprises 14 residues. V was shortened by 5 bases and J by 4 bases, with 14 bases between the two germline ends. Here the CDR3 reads CSVPSGSFNEKLFF. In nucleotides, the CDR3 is TGCAGCGTTCCCTCGGGGAGCTTTAATGAAAAACTGTTTTTT.

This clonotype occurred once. The CDR3 DNA is TGTGCCAGCAGCCAAAATGAACAGGCTGAAAAACTGTTTTTT. It specifies CASSQNEQAEKLFF. The chain couples TRBV3-1 to TRBJ1-4, with a weak D call TRBD1 (5 bases). From germline, CDR1 is LGHDT and CDR2 YNNKEL (reference sequence). Trimming stripped 2 bases from V and 7 bases from J, with 11 bases between. The CDR3 loop spans 14 amino acids.

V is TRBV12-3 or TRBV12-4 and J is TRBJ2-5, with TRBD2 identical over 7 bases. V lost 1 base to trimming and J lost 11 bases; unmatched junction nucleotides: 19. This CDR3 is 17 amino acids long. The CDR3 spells CASSLGGFGRAIGEQYF. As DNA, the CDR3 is TGTGCCAGCAGTTTAGGGGGTTTTGGGAGGGCCATAGGGGAGCAGTACTTC.

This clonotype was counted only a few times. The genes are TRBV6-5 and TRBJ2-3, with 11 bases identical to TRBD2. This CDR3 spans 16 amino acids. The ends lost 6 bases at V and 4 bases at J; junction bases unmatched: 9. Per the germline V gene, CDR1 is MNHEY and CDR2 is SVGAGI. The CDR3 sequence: CASRTIAGGQADTQYF. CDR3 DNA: TGTGCCAGCAGGACGATAGCGGGGGGGCAAGCAGATACGCAGTATTTT.

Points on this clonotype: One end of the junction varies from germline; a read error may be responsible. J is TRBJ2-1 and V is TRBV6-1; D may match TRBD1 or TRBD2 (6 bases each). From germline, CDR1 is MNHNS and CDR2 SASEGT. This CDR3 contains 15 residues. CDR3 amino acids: CANSEVTYVGGEQFF. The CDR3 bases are TGTGCCAACAGTGAAGTAACTTACGTAGGGGGGGAGCAGTTCTTC.